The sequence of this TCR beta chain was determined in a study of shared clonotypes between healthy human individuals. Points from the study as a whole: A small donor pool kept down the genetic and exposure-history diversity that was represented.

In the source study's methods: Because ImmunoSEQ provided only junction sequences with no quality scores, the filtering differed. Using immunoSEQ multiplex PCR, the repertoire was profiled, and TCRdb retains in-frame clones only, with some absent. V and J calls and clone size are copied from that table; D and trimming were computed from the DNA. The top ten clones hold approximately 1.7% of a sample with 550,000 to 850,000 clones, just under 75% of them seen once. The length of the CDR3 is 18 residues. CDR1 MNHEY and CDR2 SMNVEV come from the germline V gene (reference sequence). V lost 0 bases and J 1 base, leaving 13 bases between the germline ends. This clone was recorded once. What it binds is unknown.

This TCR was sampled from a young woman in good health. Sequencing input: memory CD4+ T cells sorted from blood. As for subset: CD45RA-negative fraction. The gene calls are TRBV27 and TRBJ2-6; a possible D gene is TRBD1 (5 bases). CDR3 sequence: CASSLSPRANSGANVLTF. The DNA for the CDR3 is TGTGCCAGCAGTTTATCACCCAGGGCTAATTCTGGGGCCAACGTCCTGACTTTC.